This T cell receptor beta chain stems from a study of vaccination and CD4 T cells after COVID-19. The Oncomine TCR Beta short-read assay sequenced DNA from cultured CD4+ T cells. Genomic DNA was taken out of cultured CD4+ T cells by extraction. TCRdb reprocessed the PCR reads with MiXCR, giving one entry per CDR3 protein. Of roughly 11,000 distinct CDR3 sequences in the sample, roughly 40% were seen once. V lost 2 bases to trimming and J lost 2 bases; unmatched junction nucleotides: 3. The CDR3 length is 15 residues. From germline, CDR1 is SGHDT and CDR2 YYEEEE. Treatment meaning: roughly 10-day PBMC culture with coronavirus spike peptide pools or control peptides (ViraFEST assay). Investigators obtained the unexposed donor's CD4+ T cells before the COVID-19 pandemic (2011-2018). On this clonotype itself: Its antigen is not identified.

The receptor comes from a human donor in good health. The chain links TRBV5-6 to TRBJ2-3, with 9 bases aligning to TRBD1. The sequenced sample consisted of CD4+ T cells from blood, cultured in vitro. CDR3 DNA sequence: TGTGCCAGCAGCTTTGGGACAGGGACCACAGATACGCAGTATTTT. Translating it yields CASSFGTGTTDTQYF.